The 2 T cell receptor beta chains listed next were all sequenced from one sample in a study of cytotoxic CD8 clonotypes in ibrutinib-treated CLL. Method: immunoSEQ multiplex PCR; TCRdb's copy keeps in-frame clones and lacks some. The table has approximately 150,000 clones, roughly four fifths seen once. The sequenced sample was PBMCs, obtained after 24 months of ibrutinib treatment. These receptors were taken from a human donor with chronic lymphocytic leukemia.

V usage is TRBV4-1 and J usage is TRBJ1-1, with D hard to call. The CDR3 extends over 14 amino acids. V lost 1 base, J lost 5 bases, and 11 bases lay in between. Germline V lookup: CDR1 MGHRA, CDR2 YSYEKL. CDR3 sequence reads: CASSQVFPETEAFF. CDR3 DNA: TGCGCCAGCAGCCAAGTATTCCCGGAGACTGAAGCTTTCTTT.

The V gene is TRBV6-1, the J gene TRBJ1-1; D is unclear. CDR3 size: 13 residues. V dropped 7 bases and J dropped 3 bases, with 12 bases sitting between them. Germline V gives CDR1 MNHNS, CDR2 SASEGT. CDR3 DNA sequence: TGTGCCAGCATACGAGTATTGGACACTGAAGCTTTCTTT. This gives the protein CASIRVLDTEAFF.